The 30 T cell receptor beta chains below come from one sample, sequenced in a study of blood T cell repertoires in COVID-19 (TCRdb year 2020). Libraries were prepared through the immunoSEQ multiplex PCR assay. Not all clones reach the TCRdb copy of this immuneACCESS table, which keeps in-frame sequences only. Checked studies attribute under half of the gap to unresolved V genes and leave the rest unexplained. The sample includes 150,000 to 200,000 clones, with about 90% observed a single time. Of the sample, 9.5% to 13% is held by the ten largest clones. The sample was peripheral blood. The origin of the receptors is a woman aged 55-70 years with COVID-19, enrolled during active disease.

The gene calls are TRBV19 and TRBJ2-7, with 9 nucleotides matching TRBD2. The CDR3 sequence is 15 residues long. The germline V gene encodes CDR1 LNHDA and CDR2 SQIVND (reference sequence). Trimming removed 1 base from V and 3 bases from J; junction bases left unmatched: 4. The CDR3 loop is CASSIGQREVYEQYF. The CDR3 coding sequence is TGTGCCAGTAGTATAGGGCAGCGGGAGGTCTACGAGCAGTACTTC.

The CDR3 reads CASSVQGETYEQYF. In nucleotides, the CDR3 is TGTGCCAGCAGCGTTCAGGGGGAAACTTACGAGCAGTACTTC. V usage is TRBV7-9 and J usage is TRBJ2-7; 7 bases line up with TRBD1. CDR3 length: 14 amino acids. V shed 5 bases and J 4 bases; nucleotides not matched to a gene: 8. CDR1 is SEHNR, CDR2 FQNEAQ, per germline (reference sequence).

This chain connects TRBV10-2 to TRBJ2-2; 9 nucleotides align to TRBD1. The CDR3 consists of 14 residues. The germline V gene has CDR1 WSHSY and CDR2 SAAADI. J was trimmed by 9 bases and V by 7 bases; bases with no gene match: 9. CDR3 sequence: CASNPGQGDRELFF. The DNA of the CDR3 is TGCGCCAGCAACCCGGGACAGGGTGACCGGGAGCTGTTTTTT.

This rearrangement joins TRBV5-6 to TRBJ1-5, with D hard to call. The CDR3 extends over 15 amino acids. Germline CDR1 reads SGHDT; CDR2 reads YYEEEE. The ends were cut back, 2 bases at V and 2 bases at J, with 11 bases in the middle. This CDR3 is CASSFSGDGNQPQHF. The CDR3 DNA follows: TGTGCCAGCAGCTTTTCGGGAGACGGCAATCAGCCCCAGCATTTT.

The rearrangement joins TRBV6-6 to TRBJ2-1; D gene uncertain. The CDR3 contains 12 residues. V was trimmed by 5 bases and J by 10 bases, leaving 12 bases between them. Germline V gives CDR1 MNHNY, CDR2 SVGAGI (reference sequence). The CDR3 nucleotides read TGTGCCAGCAGTCCCCTTGGCCAAGAGCAGTTCTTC. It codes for CASSPLGQEQFF.

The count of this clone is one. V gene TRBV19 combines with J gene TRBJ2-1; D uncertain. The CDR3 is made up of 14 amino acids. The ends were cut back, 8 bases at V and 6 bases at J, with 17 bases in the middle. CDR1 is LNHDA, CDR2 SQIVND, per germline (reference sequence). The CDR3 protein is CASATGEISNEQFF. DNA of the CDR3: TGTGCCAGTGCAACCGGAGAGATCAGCAATGAGCAGTTCTTC.

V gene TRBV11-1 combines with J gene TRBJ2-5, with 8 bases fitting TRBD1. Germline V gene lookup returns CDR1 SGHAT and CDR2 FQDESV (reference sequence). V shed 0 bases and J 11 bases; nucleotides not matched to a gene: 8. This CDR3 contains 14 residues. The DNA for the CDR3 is TGTGCCAGCAGCTTAGCTGCAGGGGGCTTCACGCAGTACTTC. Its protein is CASSLAAGGFTQYF.

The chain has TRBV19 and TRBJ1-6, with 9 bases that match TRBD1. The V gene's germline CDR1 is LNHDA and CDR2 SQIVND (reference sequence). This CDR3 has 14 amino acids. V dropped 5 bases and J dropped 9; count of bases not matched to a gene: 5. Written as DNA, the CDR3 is TGTGCCAGTAGTCCCCGGACAGGGGCTTCACCCCTCCACTTT. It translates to CASSPRTGASPLHF.

Here the CDR3 DNA reads TGCAGCGTTTTAGGGGTGGACGTGACTAACTATGGCTACACCTTC. Its protein is CSVLGVDVTNYGYTF. This chain uses TRBV29-1 with TRBJ1-2, with TRBD1 as a possible D gene (5 bases). CDR3 length equals 15 residues. CDR1 and CDR2 from the germline V gene are SQVTM and ANQGSEA. Trimming removed 5 bases from V and 0 bases from J, with 16 bases in between.

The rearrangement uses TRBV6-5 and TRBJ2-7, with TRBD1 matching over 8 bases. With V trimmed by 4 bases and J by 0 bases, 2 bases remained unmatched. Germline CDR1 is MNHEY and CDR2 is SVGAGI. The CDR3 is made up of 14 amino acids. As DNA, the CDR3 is TGTGCCAGCAGTTTGGACAGGGCCTCCTACGAGCAGTACTTC. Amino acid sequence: CASSLDRASYEQYF.

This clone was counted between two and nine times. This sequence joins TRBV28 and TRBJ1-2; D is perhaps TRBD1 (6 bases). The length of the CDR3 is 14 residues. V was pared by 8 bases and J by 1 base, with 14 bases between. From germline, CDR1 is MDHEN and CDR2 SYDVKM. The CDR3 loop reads CASLPGADNYGYTF. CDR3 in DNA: TGTGCCAGCCTTCCAGGGGCCGATAACTATGGCTACACCTTC.

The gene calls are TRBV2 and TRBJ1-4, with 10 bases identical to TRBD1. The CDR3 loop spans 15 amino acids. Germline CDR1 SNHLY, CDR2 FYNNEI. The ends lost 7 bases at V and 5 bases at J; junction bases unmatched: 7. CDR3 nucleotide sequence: TGTGCCAGCACGGGGGACAGGGGATGGAATGAAAAACTGTTTTTT. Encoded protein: CASTGDRGWNEKLFF.

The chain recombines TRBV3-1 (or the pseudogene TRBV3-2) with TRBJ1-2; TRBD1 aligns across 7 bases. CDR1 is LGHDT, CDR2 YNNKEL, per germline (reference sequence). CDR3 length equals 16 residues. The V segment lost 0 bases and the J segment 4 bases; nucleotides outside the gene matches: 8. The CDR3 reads CASSQESGTVSYGYTF. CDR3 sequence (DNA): TGTGCCAGCAGCCAAGAATCCGGGACAGTATCCTATGGCTACACCTTC.

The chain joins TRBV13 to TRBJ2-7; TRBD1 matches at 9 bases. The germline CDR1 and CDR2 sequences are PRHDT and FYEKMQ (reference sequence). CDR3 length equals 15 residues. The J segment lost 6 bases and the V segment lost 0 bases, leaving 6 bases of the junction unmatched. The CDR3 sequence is CASSLGAGQGSEQYF. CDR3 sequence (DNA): TGTGCCAGCAGCTTAGGGGCGGGACAGGGTTCCGAGCAGTACTTC.

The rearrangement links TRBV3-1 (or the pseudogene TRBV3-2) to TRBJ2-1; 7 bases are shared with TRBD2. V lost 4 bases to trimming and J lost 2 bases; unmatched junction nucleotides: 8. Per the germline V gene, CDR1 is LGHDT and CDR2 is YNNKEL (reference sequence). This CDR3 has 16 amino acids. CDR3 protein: CASSPGKLAAYNEQFF. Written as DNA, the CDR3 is TGTGCCAGCAGCCCAGGAAAGCTAGCGGCCTACAATGAGCAGTTCTTC.

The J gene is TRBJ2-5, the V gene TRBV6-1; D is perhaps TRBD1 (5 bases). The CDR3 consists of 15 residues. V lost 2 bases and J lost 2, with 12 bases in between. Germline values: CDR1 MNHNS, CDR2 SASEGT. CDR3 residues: CASSERAGRQETQYF. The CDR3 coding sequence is TGTGCCAGCAGTGAAAGGGCAGGGCGACAAGAGACCCAGTACTTC.

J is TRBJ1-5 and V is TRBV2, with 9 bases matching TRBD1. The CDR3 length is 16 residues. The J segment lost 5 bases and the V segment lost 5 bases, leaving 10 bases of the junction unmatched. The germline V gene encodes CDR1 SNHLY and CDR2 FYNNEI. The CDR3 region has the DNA TGTGCCAGCAGTCCCAGGGGGACAGGGATGCATCAGCCCCAGCATTTT. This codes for CASSPRGTGMHQPQHF.

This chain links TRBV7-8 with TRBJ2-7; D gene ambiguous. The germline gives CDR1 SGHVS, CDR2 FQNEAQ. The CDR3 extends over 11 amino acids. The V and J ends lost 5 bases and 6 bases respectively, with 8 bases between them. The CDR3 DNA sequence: TGTGCCAGCAGCCCAGGCGCCGAGCAGTACTTC. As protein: CASSPGAEQYF.

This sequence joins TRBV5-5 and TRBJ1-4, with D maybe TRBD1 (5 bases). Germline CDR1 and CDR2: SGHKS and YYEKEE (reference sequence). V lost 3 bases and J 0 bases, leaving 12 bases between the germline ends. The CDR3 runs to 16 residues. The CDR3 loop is CASSSRQIATNEKLFF. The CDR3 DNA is TGTGCCAGCAGCTCCCGACAGATAGCAACTAATGAAAAACTGTTTTTT.

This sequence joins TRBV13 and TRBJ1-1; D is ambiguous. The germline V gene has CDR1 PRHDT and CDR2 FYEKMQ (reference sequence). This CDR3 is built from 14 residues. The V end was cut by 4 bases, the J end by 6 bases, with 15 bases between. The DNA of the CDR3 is TGTGCCAGCAGCTCGACCGGGAAGGTCCCTGAAGCTTTCTTT. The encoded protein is CASSSTGKVPEAFF.

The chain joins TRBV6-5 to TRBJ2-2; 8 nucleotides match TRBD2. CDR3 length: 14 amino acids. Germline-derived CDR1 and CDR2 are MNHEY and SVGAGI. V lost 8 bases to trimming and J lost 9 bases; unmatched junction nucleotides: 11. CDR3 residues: CASFGAAGVRELFF. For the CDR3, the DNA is TGTGCCAGCTTTGGGGCAGCGGGAGTTCGGGAGCTGTTTTTT.

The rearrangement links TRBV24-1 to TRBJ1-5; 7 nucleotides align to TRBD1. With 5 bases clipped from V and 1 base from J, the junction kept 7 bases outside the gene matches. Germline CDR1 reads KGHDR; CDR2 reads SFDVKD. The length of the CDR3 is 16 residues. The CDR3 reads CATSGRDSRSNQPQHF. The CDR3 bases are TGTGCCACCAGTGGGCGGGACAGTAGGAGCAATCAGCCCCAGCATTTT.

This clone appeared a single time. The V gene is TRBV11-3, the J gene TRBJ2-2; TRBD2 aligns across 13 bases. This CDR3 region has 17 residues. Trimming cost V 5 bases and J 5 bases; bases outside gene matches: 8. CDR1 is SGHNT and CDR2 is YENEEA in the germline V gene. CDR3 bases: TGTGCCAGCAGCCCCCTACTAGCGGGAGGGGGAACCGGGGAGCTGTTTTTT. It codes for CASSPLLAGGGTGELFF.

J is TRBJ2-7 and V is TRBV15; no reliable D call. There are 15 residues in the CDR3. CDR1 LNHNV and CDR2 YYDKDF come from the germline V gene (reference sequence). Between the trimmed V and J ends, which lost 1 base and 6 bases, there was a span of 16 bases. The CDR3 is CATSRGGLNLGEQYF. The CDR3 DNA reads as TGTGCCACCAGCAGAGGAGGATTAAATCTCGGCGAGCAGTACTTC.

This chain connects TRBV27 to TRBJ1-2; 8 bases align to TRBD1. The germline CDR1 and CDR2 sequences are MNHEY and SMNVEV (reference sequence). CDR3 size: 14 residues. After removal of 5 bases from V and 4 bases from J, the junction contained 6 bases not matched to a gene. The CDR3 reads CASSTTGGTYGYTF. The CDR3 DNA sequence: TGTGCCAGCAGTACAACAGGGGGAACCTATGGCTACACCTTC.

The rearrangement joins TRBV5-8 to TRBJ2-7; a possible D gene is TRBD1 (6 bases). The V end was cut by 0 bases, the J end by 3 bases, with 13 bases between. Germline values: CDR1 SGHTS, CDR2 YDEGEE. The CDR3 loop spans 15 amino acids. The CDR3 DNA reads TGTGCCAGCAGCTTGGATACAGGGAGAGGCTACGAGCAGTACTTC. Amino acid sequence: CASSLDTGRGYEQYF.

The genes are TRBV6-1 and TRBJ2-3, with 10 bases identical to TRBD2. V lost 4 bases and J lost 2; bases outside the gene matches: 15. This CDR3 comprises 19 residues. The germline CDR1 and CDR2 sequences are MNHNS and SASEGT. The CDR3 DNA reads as TGTGCCAGCAGTGCCCTTAGCGGGAGGCGACTCGCTTTCACAGATACGCAGTATTTT. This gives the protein CASSALSGRRLAFTDTQYF.

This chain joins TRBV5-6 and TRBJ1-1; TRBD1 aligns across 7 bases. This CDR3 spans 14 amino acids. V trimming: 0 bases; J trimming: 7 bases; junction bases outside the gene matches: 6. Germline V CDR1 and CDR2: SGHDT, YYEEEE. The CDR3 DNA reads TGTGCCAGCAGCTTGGCTGGGGACAGCCTTGAAGCTTTCTTT. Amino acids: CASSLAGDSLEAFF. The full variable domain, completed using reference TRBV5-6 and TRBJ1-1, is DAGVTQSPTHLIKTRGQQVTLRCSPKSGHDTVSWYQQALGQGPQFIFQYYEEEERQRGNFPDRFSGHQFPNYSSELNVNALLLGDSALYLCASSLAGDSLEAFFGQGTRLTVV.

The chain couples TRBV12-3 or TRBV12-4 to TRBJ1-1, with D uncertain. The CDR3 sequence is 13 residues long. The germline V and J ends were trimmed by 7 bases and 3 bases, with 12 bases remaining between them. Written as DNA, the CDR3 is TGTGCCAGCACCAGTACATTTTACACTGAAGCTTTCTTT. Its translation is CASTSTFYTEAFF.

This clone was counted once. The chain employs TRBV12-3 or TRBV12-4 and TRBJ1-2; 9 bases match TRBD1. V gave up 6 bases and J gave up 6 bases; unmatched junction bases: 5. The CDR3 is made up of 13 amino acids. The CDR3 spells CASSLDRGHGYTF. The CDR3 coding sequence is TGTGCCAGCAGCCTGGACAGGGGCCATGGCTACACCTTC.